This TCR beta chain originates from a study of T cell responses to AZD1222 COVID-19 vaccine. Overall study results and limits: Donor demographics were predominantly white British with a female majority; clonal diversity may be underestimated. Repertoires were obtained solely post-peak T cell response. Per reports, nearly half of all spike-specific TCRs target regions that are unmutated in variants. Just 5 or 6 AZD1222 recipients tested seropositive at baseline.

With regard to this clone: Its antigen remains unknown.

The CDR3 totals 12 residues. Germline CDR1 and CDR2: MNHNY and SVGAGI (reference sequence). The V gene lost 5 bases and the J gene lost 3 bases, with 8 bases spanning the gap. Repertoires were generated with immunoSEQ multiplex PCR, while TCRdb's copy carries only in-frame clones and drops some. The sample has under 200,000 clones, 88% seen once; the top ten hold more than 4%. Sequencing was performed on peripheral blood, taken 28 days after the second AZD1222 dose. The receptor was isolated from an adult who received the AZD1222 COVID-19 vaccine. The rearrangement joins TRBV6-6 to TRBJ2-7, with D uncertain. The CDR3 DNA reads as TGTGCCAGCAGTCCGACCGGCTACGAGCAGTACTTC. Translated: CASSPTGYEQYF.